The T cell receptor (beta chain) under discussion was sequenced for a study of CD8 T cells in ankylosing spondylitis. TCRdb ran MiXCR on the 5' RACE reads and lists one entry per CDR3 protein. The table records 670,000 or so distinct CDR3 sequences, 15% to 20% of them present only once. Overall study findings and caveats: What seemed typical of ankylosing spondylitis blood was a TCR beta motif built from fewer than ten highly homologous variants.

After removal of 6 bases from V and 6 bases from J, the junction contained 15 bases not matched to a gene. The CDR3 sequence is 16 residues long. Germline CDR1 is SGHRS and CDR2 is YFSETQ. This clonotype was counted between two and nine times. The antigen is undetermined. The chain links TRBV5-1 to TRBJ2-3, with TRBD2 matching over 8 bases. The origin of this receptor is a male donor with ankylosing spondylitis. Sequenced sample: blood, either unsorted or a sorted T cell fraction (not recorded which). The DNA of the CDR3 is TGCGCCAGCAAAGAGGGGGGACTAGGGTATCCGGATACGCAGTATTTT. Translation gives CASKEGGLGYPDTQYF.